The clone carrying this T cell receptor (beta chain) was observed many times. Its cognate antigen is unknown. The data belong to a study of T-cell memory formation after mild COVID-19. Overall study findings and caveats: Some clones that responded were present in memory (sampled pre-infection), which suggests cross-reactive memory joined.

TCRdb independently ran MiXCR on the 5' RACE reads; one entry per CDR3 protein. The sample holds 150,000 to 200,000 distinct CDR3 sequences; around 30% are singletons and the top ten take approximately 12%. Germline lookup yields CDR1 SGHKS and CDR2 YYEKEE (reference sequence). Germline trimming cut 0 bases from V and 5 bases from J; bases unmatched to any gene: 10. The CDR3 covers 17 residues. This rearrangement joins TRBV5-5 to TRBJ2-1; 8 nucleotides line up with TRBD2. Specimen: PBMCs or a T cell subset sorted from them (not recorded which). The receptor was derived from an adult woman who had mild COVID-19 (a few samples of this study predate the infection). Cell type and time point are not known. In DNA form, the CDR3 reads TGTGCCAGCAGCTTGGCCGGGGGGGGACCCCGGGACAATGAGCAGTTCTTC. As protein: CASSLAGGGPRDNEQFF.